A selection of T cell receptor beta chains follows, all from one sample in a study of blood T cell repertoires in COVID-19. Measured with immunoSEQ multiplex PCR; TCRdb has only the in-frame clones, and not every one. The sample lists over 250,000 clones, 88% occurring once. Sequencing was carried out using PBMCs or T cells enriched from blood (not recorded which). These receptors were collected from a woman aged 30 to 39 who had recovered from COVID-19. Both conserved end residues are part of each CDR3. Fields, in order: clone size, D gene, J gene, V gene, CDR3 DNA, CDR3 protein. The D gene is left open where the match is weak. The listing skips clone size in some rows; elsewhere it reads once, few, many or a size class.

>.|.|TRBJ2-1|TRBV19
TGTGCCAGTAGTTTGATCCGAGACTCCTACAATGAGCAGTTCTTC
CASSLIRDSYNEQFF
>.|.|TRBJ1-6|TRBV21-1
TGTGCCAGCAGCAAACACGGGGAAGCGGATTCACCCCTCCACTTT
CASSKHGEADSPLHF
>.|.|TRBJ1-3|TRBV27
TGTGCCAGCAGTTTCTCTCATCCGACAGCGTTGGGGGGAAACACCATATATTTT
CASSFSHPTALGGNTIYF
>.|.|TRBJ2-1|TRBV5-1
TGCGCCAGCAGCTTGATCGGGAGAACTACCCTTAATGAGCAGTTCTTC
CASSLIGRTTLNEQFF
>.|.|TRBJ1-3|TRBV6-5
TGTGCCAGCAGAGGGGGGGTCAACTCTGGAAACACCATATATTTT
CASRGGVNSGNTIYF
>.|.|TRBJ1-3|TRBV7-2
TGTGCCAGCAGCTTAGGGTGGGAGCTGAGGGAAGGAAACACCATATATTTT
CASSLGWELREGNTIYF
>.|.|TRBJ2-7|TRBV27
TGTGCCAGCAGTTCAGGGTGGGCCTCCTACGAGCAGTACTTC
CASSSGWASYEQYF
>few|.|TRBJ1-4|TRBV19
TGTGCCAGTAGGAGGGCGGTAGGGGAAAAACTGTTTTTT
CASRRAVGEKLFF
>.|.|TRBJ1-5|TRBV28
TGTGCCAGCAGTGCGGACAATAGCAATCAGCCCCAGCATTTT
CASSADNSNQPQHF
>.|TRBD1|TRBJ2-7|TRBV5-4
TGTGCCAGCAGCTCGGGGACAGGCTTCTACGAGCAGTACTTC
CASSSGTGFYEQYF